The rows below give T cell receptor beta chains drawn from one sample of a study of radiotherapy plus CTLA-4 blockade in lung cancer. Profiled with immunoSEQ multiplex PCR; TCRdb holds only in-frame clones, not every one. Counted here are around 80,000 clones, 74% occurring once; the ten biggest clones make up 9.5% to 10%. The sample here was peripheral blood, taken from a patient treated with radiotherapy plus ipilimumab. These receptors came from a human donor with non-small cell lung cancer whose response to radiotherapy plus ipilimumab could not be evaluated. Both conserved end residues are part of each CDR3. D genes are given only for firm matches. Some rows mark clone size as missing; the rest say once, few, many or name a class of expanded clone.

clone_size cdr3_length d_call j_call v_call cdr3_aa cdr3_nt
. 14 TRBD2 TRBJ2-7 TRBV9 CASSAGTSNYEQYF TGTGCCAGCAGCGCCGGGACTAGTAACTACGAGCAGTACTTC
. 13 . TRBJ1-2 TRBV11-3 CASSLGGYGGYTF TGTGCCAGCAGCTTGGGGGGTTACGGGGGCTACACCTTC
. 14 . TRBJ1-2 TRBV19 CASSIAEGGYGYTF TGCGCCAGTAGTATAGCTGAGGGCGGCTATGGCTACACCTTC
. 16 . TRBJ1-2 TRBV4-1 CASSLKDGGGAYGYTF TGCGCCAGCAGCCTAAAGGACGGGGGGGGCGCCTATGGCTACACCTTC
. 14 TRBD2 TRBJ2-7 TRBV6-4 CASAPRLAEPEQYF TGTGCCAGCGCCCCGAGACTAGCGGAGCCCGAGCAGTACTTC
. 14 . TRBJ1-1 TRBV6-5 CASSYSDSYPEAFF TGTGCCAGCAGTTACTCGGACAGTTACCCTGAAGCTTTCTTT
. 17 TRBD1 TRBJ2-5 TRBV27 CASSLGSDRGLQETQYF TGTGCCAGCAGTTTAGGGTCCGACAGGGGGCTCCAAGAGACCCAGTACTTC
once 13 . TRBJ2-2 TRBV7-6 CASSSSRTGELFF TGTGCCAGCAGCTCGTCTAGGACCGGGGAGCTGTTTTTT
few 13 TRBD1 TRBJ1-5 TRBV12-5 CASGQGVGQPQHF TGTGCTAGTGGTCAGGGGGTGGGACAGCCCCAGCATTTT
. 16 TRBD1 TRBJ1-5 TRBV19 CASSIRQGMSNQPQHF TGTGCCAGTAGTATCAGACAGGGGATGAGCAATCAGCCCCAGCATTTT
few 15 . TRBJ1-4 TRBV7-3 CASSRQGSVNEKLFF TGTGCCAGCAGCCGCCAGGGGAGCGTTAATGAAAAACTGTTTTTT
. 15 TRBD2 TRBJ2-1 TRBV19 CASRGSSGRYNEQFF TGTGCCAGTAGGGGGTCTAGCGGGAGGTACAATGAGCAGTTCTTC
once 17 TRBD2 TRBJ2-3 TRBV30 CAWSVLFRRGSTDTQYF TGTGCCTGGAGTGTACTATTTAGGCGGGGGAGCACAGATACGCAGTATTTT
once 17 TRBD2 TRBJ2-7 TRBV14 CASSQYTSGRRVYEQYF TGTGCCAGCAGCCAATATACTAGCGGGAGACGGGTCTACGAGCAGTACTTC
. 16 . TRBJ1-2 TRBV18 CASSPLPGSGDYGYTF TGTGCCAGCTCACCCCTCCCGGGATCGGGGGACTATGGCTACACCTTC
. 13 . TRBJ1-1 TRBV29-1 CSGRREDDTEAFF TGCAGCGGGAGACGAGAAGATGACACTGAAGCTTTCTTT
. 14 . TRBJ2-3 TRBV6-5 CASSQLTSTDTQYF TGTGCCAGCAGTCAACTAACTAGCACAGATACGCAGTATTTT
. 14 . TRBJ2-7 TRBV11-2 CASSLITGFDEQYF TGTGCCAGCAGCTTAATTACAGGGTTTGACGAGCAGTACTTC
. 16 . TRBJ2-3 TRBV21-1 CASSNGGGPGTDTQYF TGTGCCAGCAGCAATGGCGGGGGGCCCGGCACAGATACGCAGTATTTT
. 14 . TRBJ1-6 TRBV6-5 CASWGGSSNSPLHF TGTGCCAGCTGGGGGGGGAGCTCGAATTCACCCCTCCACTTT
. 15 . TRBJ1-1 TRBV2 CASSERAGGHTEAFF TGTGCCAGCAGTGAAAGGGCCGGAGGGCACACTGAAGCTTTCTTT
few 14 . TRBJ1-1 TRBV6-6 CASSYPFRGTEAFF TGTGCCAGCAGTTACCCTTTTCGGGGTACTGAAGCTTTCTTT
. 11 . TRBJ2-1 TRBV20-1 CSATYGEAQFF TGCAGTGCCACCTATGGGGAGGCGCAGTTCTTC
. 15 TRBD1 TRBJ2-1 TRBV5-4 CASSFGGGQGDEQFF TGTGCCAGCAGCTTTGGGGGCGGACAGGGGGATGAGCAGTTCTTC
. 18 TRBD2 TRBJ2-2 TRBV19 CASSRQGLTSGVTGELFF TGTGCCAGTAGCCGACAGGGACTGACTAGCGGGGTCACCGGGGAGCTGTTTTTT
few 15 TRBD2 TRBJ2-1 TRBV27 CASNPYWRGDNEQFF TGTGCCAGCAACCCGTATTGGCGGGGGGACAATGAGCAGTTCTTC
. 10 TRBD1 TRBJ1-2 TRBV19 CASSRDSYTF TGTGCCAGTTCCCGGGACAGTTACACCTTC
. 16 TRBD1 TRBJ2-7 TRBV4-1 CASSQSIAGTGWEQYF TGCGCCAGCAGCCAAAGTATAGCCGGGACAGGGTGGGAGCAGTACTTC
. 13 . TRBJ2-1 TRBV9 CASSESPGQTQFF TGTGCCAGCAGCGAGAGCCCCGGACAGACCCAGTTCTTC
. 13 . TRBJ1-5 TRBV6-1 CASRDHRDQPQHF TGTGCCAGCAGGGACCACAGGGACCAGCCCCAGCATTTT
few 14 TRBD1 TRBJ1-2 TRBV4-1 CASSQATGNYGYTF TGCGCCAGCAGCCAAGCGACAGGGAACTATGGCTACACCTTC
. 13 TRBD1 TRBJ1-4 TRBV28 CASTTGGGEKLFF TGTGCCAGCACGACAGGGGGCGGTGAAAAACTGTTTTTT
few 14 TRBD1 TRBJ1-1 TRBV5-4 CASSFPDRGTEAFF TGTGCCAGCAGCTTCCCGGACAGGGGCACTGAAGCTTTCTTT
. 15 TRBD2 TRBJ2-7 TRBV9 CASSVGAGGYYEQYF TGTGCCAGCAGCGTAGGGGCGGGAGGGTACTACGAGCAGTACTTC
medium-sized 18 . TRBJ2-2 TRBV7-3 CASSLRWRGRVDTGELFF TGTGCCAGCAGCTTAAGGTGGCGGGGCAGGGTCGACACCGGGGAGCTGTTTTTT
. 16 . TRBJ2-2 TRBV10-3 CAISESVAAGSGELFF TGTGCCATCAGTGAGTCGGTAGCGGCTGGGTCCGGGGAGCTGTTTTTT
. 16 TRBD1 TRBJ1-4 TRBV10-3 CAISEGYRDREEKLFF TGTGCCATCAGTGAGGGATACCGGGACAGGGAAGAAAAACTGTTTTTT
. 16 TRBD2 TRBJ2-3 TRBV19 CASSIVGTSGTDTQYF TGTGCCAGTAGTATAGTGGGGACTAGCGGCACAGATACGCAGTATTTT
. 15 . TRBJ2-1 TRBV6-5 CASSYAGEPYNEQFF TGTGCCAGCAGTTATGCAGGGGAACCCTACAATGAGCAGTTCTTC
once 18 TRBD1 TRBJ1-6 TRBV2 CASSELGQGIQRNSPLHF TGTGCCAGCAGTGAACTGGGACAGGGCATTCAAAGGAATTCACCCCTCCACTTT
. 19 TRBD2 TRBJ2-4 TRBV4-1 CASSQGIEIAGLAKNIQYF TGCGCCAGCAGCCAAGGCATCGAAATAGCGGGGCTAGCCAAAAACATTCAGTACTTC
. 18 TRBD2 TRBJ2-3 TRBV5-1 CASSLGLAGEPSTDTQYF TGCGCCAGCAGCTTGGGGCTAGCGGGAGAACCTAGCACAGATACGCAGTATTTT
. 15 . TRBJ2-3 TRBV7-2 CASSLNAASTDTQYF TGTGCCAGCAGCTTAAATGCGGCGAGCACAGATACGCAGTATTTT
. 15 . TRBJ2-1 TRBV18 CASSPPEDTYNEQFF TGTGCCAGCTCACCTCCCGAGGACACATACAATGAGCAGTTCTTC